This passage covers 2 T cell receptor beta chains from one sample sequenced in a study of siplizumab effects on memory and regulatory T cells. Method: immunoSEQ multiplex PCR; TCRdb's copy keeps in-frame clones and lacks some. The sample shows about 50,000 clones, about 88% of them seen only once. The sequencing input was naive CD8+ T cells sorted from blood. The receptors come from a human donor in good health.

This clone appeared once. CDR3 sequence: CASSHLGELLTTDTQYF. The DNA for the CDR3 is TGTGCCAGCAGCCACTTAGGTGAGCTGCTTACGACAGATACGCAGTATTTT. The gene calls are TRBV7-8 and TRBJ2-3; D not certain. This CDR3 region has 17 residues. Germline values: CDR1 SGHVS, CDR2 FQNEAQ. The V end was cut by 5 bases, the J end by 3 bases, with 21 bases between. Combining the CDR3 with reference TRBV7-8 and TRBJ2-3 gives the whole variable domain GAGVSQSPRYKVAKRGQDVALRCDPISGHVSLFWYQQALGQGPEFLTYFQNEAQLDKSGLPSDRFFAERPEGSVSTLKIQRTQQEDSAVYLCASSHLGELLTTDTQYFGPGTRLTVL.

The genes are TRBV4-1 and TRBJ1-1, with 9 positions matching TRBD1. This CDR3 region has 16 residues. V shed 2 bases, J shed 1 base, and the junction held 5 bases outside the gene matches. Germline CDR1 and CDR2: MGHRA and YSYEKL. In DNA, the CDR3 is TGCGCCAGCAGCCAACAACAGGGGGCACCGAACACTGAAGCTTTCTTT. Protein sequence: CASSQQQGAPNTEAFF.